Sequencing of this T cell receptor (beta chain) was carried out in a study of OX40 agonist ivuxolimab in advanced cancers. Study-wide context: Given to patients was ivuxolimab, an agonistic anti-OX40 (CD134) antibody. People in dose escalation had one of these cancers: hepatocellular carcinoma, melanoma, renal cell or head and neck cancer. Approximately 40% of patients had received prior checkpoint inhibitor therapy.

After removal of 5 bases from V and 10 bases from J, the junction contained 9 bases not matched to a gene. This CDR3 is built from 15 residues. Per germline, CDR1 MDHEN and CDR2 SYDVKM. In its sample, this clone was seen once. Its antigen remains unidentified. Repertoires were generated with immunoSEQ multiplex PCR, while TCRdb's copy carries only in-frame clones and drops some. The table lists 70,000 to 100,000 clones, approximately 84% of them singletons, with around 2% in the top ten. Points from the study as a whole: Low normalized T-cell clonal expansion was also seen in some nonresponders.

J is TRBJ2-3 and V is TRBV28; 13 bases align to TRBD2. Sequencing was performed on CD4+ or CD8+ T cells sorted from blood, taken in a trial of the OX40 agonist ivuxolimab. This sequence originates from an adult with an advanced solid tumor such as melanoma, head and neck, liver or kidney cancer. CDR3 sequence reads: CASSKPGTSGIAQYF. In DNA, the CDR3 is TGTGCCAGCAGTAAACCCGGGACTAGCGGGATTGCGCAGTATTTT.